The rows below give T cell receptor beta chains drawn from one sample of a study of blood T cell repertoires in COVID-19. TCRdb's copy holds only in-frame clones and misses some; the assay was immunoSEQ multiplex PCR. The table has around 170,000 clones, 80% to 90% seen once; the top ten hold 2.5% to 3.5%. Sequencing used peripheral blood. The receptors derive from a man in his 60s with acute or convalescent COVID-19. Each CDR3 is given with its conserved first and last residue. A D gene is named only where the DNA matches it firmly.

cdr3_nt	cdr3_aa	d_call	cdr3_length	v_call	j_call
TGTGCCAGCAGCTCGGGGGGATTTAGCTCCTATAATTCACCCCTCCACTTT	CASSSGGFSSYNSPLHF	-	17	TRBV5-6	TRBJ1-6
TGTGCCAGCAGCTTAGCGAACAGGATTAATGAAAAACTGTTTTTT	CASSLANRINEKLFF	-	15	TRBV7-9	TRBJ1-4
TGTGCCACCAGCCCTCGCGGGGGGAATGTGGGTACGCAGTATTTT	CATSPRGGNVGTQYF	TRBD2	15	TRBV15	TRBJ2-3
TGTGCCAGCAGTGACTCGGGAGGGGCAAAAAATGAGCAGTTCTTC	CASSDSGGAKNEQFF	TRBD2	15	TRBV6-4	TRBJ2-1
TGCGCCAGCAGTGAGGGGACAGGGGGGCAGCCCCAGCATTTT	CASSEGTGGQPQHF	TRBD1	14	TRBV10-1	TRBJ1-5
TGTGCCTGGGGGACAGGGGTACGCACTGAAGCTTTCTTT	CAWGTGVRTEAFF	TRBD1	13	TRBV30	TRBJ1-1
TGCGCCAGCAGCTTTGGAGGGGGCCGGGAGACCCAGTACTTC	CASSFGGGRETQYF	-	14	TRBV5-1	TRBJ2-5
TGTGCCAGTAGTATAGACAGGGGGTACAATCAGCCCCAGCATTTT	CASSIDRGYNQPQHF	TRBD1	15	TRBV19	TRBJ1-5
TGTGCCAGCAGTGGTGAAGGGACAGGGTTTGAAAAACTGTTTTTT	CASSGEGTGFEKLFF	TRBD1	15	TRBV2	TRBJ1-4
TGTGCCAGCAGCTCTACAGGGGGTGGGATGAACACTGAAGCTTTCTTT	CASSSTGGGMNTEAFF	TRBD1	16	TRBV5-4	TRBJ1-1
TGTGCCAGCGGGGTAACAGGGAAGGGCATTCAGTACTTC	CASGVTGKGIQYF	-	13	TRBV2	TRBJ2-4
TGTGCCAGCAGCTCCCGGACAGGGTTTAACAACGAGCAGTACTTC	CASSSRTGFNNEQYF	TRBD1	15	TRBV11-2	TRBJ2-7